The T cell receptor (beta chain) described here comes from a study of T cells in Graves' hyperthyroidism and ophthalmopathy. The CDR3 is 12 residues long. CDR1 and CDR2 from the germline V gene are SGHRS and YFSETQ. Trimming cost V 7 bases and J 9 bases, with 13 bases left between them. This clonotype was counted at least ten times. TCR beta CDR3 region amplification was performed from RNA transcripts. The HTBI primer set served for first-round RT-PCR of the TCR CDR3. TCRdb re-analysed the multiplex PCR reads in MiXCR, keeping a single row per CDR3 protein. The sample has roughly 380,000 distinct CDR3 sequences; roughly 13% are singletons. Those with hyperthyroidism were 18 to 65 years old, newly diagnosed, and ill for under 2 months. A 10 ml volume of fresh peripheral blood provided the PBMCs.

The chain joins TRBV5-1 to TRBJ2-2; D is possibly TRBD2 (5 bases). The sequence came from a man aged 25 to 45 with Graves' hyperthyroidism that later progressed to Graves' ophthalmopathy. Source material: blood. For the CDR3, the DNA is TGCGCCAGCGAGGGAGAGCACCGGGAGCTGTTTTTT. This sequence encodes CASEGEHRELFF.